The 28 T cell receptor beta chains listed next were all sequenced from one sample in a study of OX40 agonist ivuxolimab in advanced cancers. Using immunoSEQ multiplex PCR, the repertoire was profiled, and TCRdb retains in-frame clones only, with some absent. The profile covers about 60,000 clones, with approximately 86% appearing a single time and over 2.5% taken by the ten largest. The sequencing used CD4+ or CD8+ T cells sorted from blood, collected in a trial of the OX40 agonist ivuxolimab. Every receptor here comes from an adult with an advanced solid tumor such as melanoma, head and neck, liver or kidney cancer.

The V gene is TRBV19, the J gene TRBJ2-5, with D maybe TRBD2 (6 bases). The CDR3 spans 14 residues. Germline V gene lookup returns CDR1 LNHDA and CDR2 SQIVND (reference sequence). Trimming left V 7 bases short and J 2 bases short, with 14 bases between. This CDR3 reads CASTSQAGQETQYF. CDR3 bases: TGTGCCAGTACTTCCCAGGCGGGGCAAGAGACCCAGTACTTC.

The chain carries TRBV28 and TRBJ1-5; D ambiguous. V lost 7 bases to trimming and J lost 0 bases, with 10 bases between them. The CDR3 has 14 amino acids. CDR1 is MDHEN, CDR2 SYDVKM, per germline. CDR3 bases: TGTGCCAGCACCCCGGAATTTAGCAATCAGCCCCAGCATTTT. Its protein is CASTPEFSNQPQHF. The full variable domain, completed using reference TRBV28 and TRBJ1-5, is DVKVTQSSRYLVKRTGEKVFLECVQDMDHENMFWYRQDPGLGLRLIYFSYDVKMKEKGDIPEGYSVSREKKERFSLILESASTNQTSMYLCASTPEFSNQPQHFGDGTRLSIL.

The chain employs TRBV2 and TRBJ2-5; D possibly corresponds to TRBD1 (6 bases). The CDR3 extends over 14 amino acids. V was trimmed by 5 bases and J by 3 bases, leaving 13 bases between them. The germline V gene has CDR1 SNHLY and CDR2 FYNNEI. This CDR3 reads CASSPGTTKETQYF. CDR3 coding DNA: TGTGCCAGCAGTCCAGGGACAACCAAAGAGACCCAGTACTTC.

This chain connects TRBV30 to TRBJ1-6; D is unresolved. In germline, CDR1 is GTSNPN, CDR2 SVGIG (reference sequence). The CDR3 length is 13 residues. V dropped 3 bases and J dropped 7 bases, with 10 bases sitting between them. The CDR3 sequence is CAWSSGPNSPLHF. CDR3 coding DNA: TGTGCCTGGAGCTCCGGACCGAATTCACCCCTCCACTTT.

The table lists this clone with a count of one. J is TRBJ1-5 and V is TRBV27; D gene unclear. This CDR3 has 12 residues. Germline CDR1 reads MNHEY; CDR2 reads SMNVEV (reference sequence). V lost 5 bases to trimming and J lost 4 bases, with 6 bases between them. The chain's CDR3 is CASSRFNQPQHF. CDR3 DNA: TGTGCCAGCAGTAGATTTAATCAGCCCCAGCATTTT.

The V call is TRBV21-1, the J call TRBJ2-7. TRBV21-1 has pseudogene status. The CDR3 contains 13 residues. The CDR3 reads CASSKPTSYEQYF. CDR3 sequence (DNA): TGTGCCAGCAGCAAGCCCACCTCCTACGAGCAGTACTTC.

The chain couples TRBV6-5 to TRBJ1-2; TRBD1 matches 7 bases. The V and J ends lost 10 bases and 5 bases, in that order; junction bases with no gene match: 13. The germline gives CDR1 MNHEY, CDR2 SVGAGI. CDR3 length: 14 residues. The CDR3 loop reads CATSRGTELYGYTF. In DNA form, the CDR3 reads TGTGCCACCTCACGGGGGACAGAGCTTTATGGCTACACCTTC.

A single count supports this clone. This rearrangement joins TRBV5-1 to TRBJ2-1; tentative D call: TRBD1 (6 bases). The CDR3 length is 14 residues. Germline lookup yields CDR1 SGHRS and CDR2 YFSETQ. V dropped 0 bases and J dropped 2 bases, with 6 bases sitting between them. CDR3 nucleotide sequence: TGCGCCAGCAGCTTGGGACAGGCCTACAATGAGCAGTTCTTC. Amino acid sequence: CASSLGQAYNEQFF.

V is TRBV7-8 and J is TRBJ1-1, with D maybe TRBD1 (5 bases). V was shortened by 7 bases and J by 4 bases, with 13 bases between the two germline ends. CDR1 is SGHVS and CDR2 is FQNEAQ in the germline V gene. The length of the CDR3 is 13 residues. The CDR3 sequence is CASTLPGFTEAFF. The DNA for the CDR3 is TGTGCCAGCACATTACCAGGGTTCACTGAAGCTTTCTTT.

This clone has a single count. This chain uses TRBV9 with TRBJ2-3, with a possible D match to TRBD2 (5 bases). The ends were cut back, 1 base at V and 1 base at J, with 10 bases in the middle. This CDR3 comprises 15 residues. From germline, CDR1 is SGDLS and CDR2 YYNGEE. CDR3 sequence: CASSVMMRGTDTQYF. CDR3 in DNA: TGTGCCAGCAGCGTAATGATGAGGGGCACAGATACGCAGTATTTT.

The sample holds one count of this clone. The chain has TRBV10-2 and TRBJ2-7; tentatively, D is TRBD2 (6 bases). Germline V lookup: CDR1 WSHSY, CDR2 SAAADI. Trimming cost V 4 bases and J 1 base, with 11 bases left between them. The CDR3 extends over 14 amino acids. The CDR3 coding sequence is TGCGCCAGCAGTGCGGGACTCGAATCCTACGAGCAGTACTTC. It yields the protein CASSAGLESYEQYF.

The CDR3 DNA reads as TGTGCCAGCAACCCGGGGACTAGCGGGAAAGAGACCCAGTACTTC. Protein: CASNPGTSGKETQYF. The chain is built from TRBV6-1 and TRBJ2-5, with 13 bases aligning to TRBD2. V lost 7 bases and J lost 3; bases outside the gene matches: 5. CDR1 is MNHNS, CDR2 SASEGT, per germline. The CDR3 has 15 amino acids.

The J gene is TRBJ2-5, the V gene TRBV27; TRBD1 agrees at 12 bases. In germline, CDR1 is MNHEY, CDR2 SMNVEV (reference sequence). The V gene end was trimmed by 7 bases and the J gene end by 11 bases; junction bases not matched to a gene: 17. This CDR3 comprises 16 residues. This CDR3 reads CASIPDPGQGAGEQYF. The CDR3, as DNA: TGTGCCAGCATCCCAGACCCGGGACAGGGGGCTGGTGAGCAGTACTTC.

The J gene is TRBJ2-1, the V gene TRBV7-3, with 9 bases fitting TRBD2. V shed 2 bases and J 4 bases; nucleotides not matched to a gene: 3. CDR1 and CDR2 from the germline V gene are SGHTA and FQGTGA. This CDR3 is 15 amino acids long. The CDR3 is CASSLSSGEYNEQFF. CDR3 coding DNA: TGTGCCAGCAGCTTATCTAGCGGGGAATACAATGAGCAGTTCTTC.

CDR3 amino acids: CASTYGFEAFF. As DNA, the CDR3 is TGTGCCAGCACTTACGGGTTCGAAGCTTTCTTT. This chain links TRBV25-1 with TRBJ1-1; D unresolved. The CDR3 is 11 residues long. V dropped 7 bases and J dropped 8 bases, with 11 bases sitting between them. In germline, CDR1 is MGHDK, CDR2 SYGVNS.

This sequence joins TRBV6-6 and TRBJ2-7; D is possibly TRBD2 (6 bases). V dropped 2 bases and J dropped 6 bases, with 11 bases sitting between them. Per germline, CDR1 MNHNY and CDR2 SVGAGI (reference sequence). This CDR3 has 13 amino acids. DNA of the CDR3: TGTGCCAGCAGTTACAGGGCGGAGGGCGAGCAGTACTTC. Its protein product is CASSYRAEGEQYF.

V gene TRBV28 combines with J gene TRBJ1-5; weak D call: TRBD1 (5 bases). Trimming removed 2 bases at V and 15 bases at J, with 14 bases between. There are 12 residues in the CDR3. Germline loops: CDR1 MDHEN, CDR2 SYDVKM. The CDR3 nucleotides read TGTGCCAGCAGTTTAAGTGCAGGGAGGTTGCATTTT. Translating gives CASSLSAGRLHF. Looking up the rest from reference TRBV28 and TRBJ1-5 gives the full variable domain: DVKVTQSSRYLVKRTGEKVFLECVQDMDHENMFWYRQDPGLGLRLIYFSYDVKMKEKGDIPEGYSVSREKKERFSLILESASTNQTSMYLCASSLSAGRLHFGDGTRLSIL.

The gene calls are TRBV5-4 and TRBJ2-7, with D tentatively TRBD2 (5 bases). V lost 0 bases to trimming and J lost 3 bases, with 16 bases between them. The CDR3 covers 16 residues. Germline V gene sequence: CDR1 SGHNT, CDR2 YYREEE (reference sequence). CDR3 DNA: TGTGCCAGCAGCTTGGGCCGGGGTTCAGACATCTACGAGCAGTACTTC. Residues: CASSLGRGSDIYEQYF.

This chain connects TRBV30 to TRBJ2-6, with 8 bases that match TRBD1. V dropped 6 bases and J dropped 3; count of bases not matched to a gene: 4. The CDR3 extends over 14 amino acids. Germline values: CDR1 GTSNPN, CDR2 SVGIG (reference sequence). CDR3 region: CACSDRVGANVLTF. The CDR3, as DNA: TGTGCCTGTTCGGACAGGGTTGGGGCCAACGTCCTGACTTTC.

The chain links TRBV7-8 to TRBJ2-7; perhaps TRBD2 as D (5 bases). The CDR3 contains 15 residues. Trimming pared 3 bases from V and 0 bases from J, leaving 12 bases between. The germline V gene has CDR1 SGHVS and CDR2 FQNEAQ. The CDR3 bases are TGTGCCAGCAGCTTTAGCGCCCTTACCTCCTACGAGCAGTACTTC. Translating gives CASSFSALTSYEQYF.

The chain carries TRBV29-1 and TRBJ1-2; D is possibly TRBD1 (5 bases). V gave up 4 bases and J gave up 6 bases, with 12 bases separating them. Germline V gene data show CDR1 as SQVTM and CDR2 as ANQGSEA. This CDR3 spans 12 amino acids. The CDR3 region is CSVVRGEDGYTF. As DNA, the CDR3 is TGCAGCGTTGTACGGGGGGAGGATGGCTACACCTTC. Using reference TRBV29-1 and TRBJ1-2 for the parts outside the CDR3, the full variable domain is SAVISQKPSRDICQRGTSLTIQCQVDSQVTMMFWYRQQPGQSLTLIATANQGSEATYESGFVIDKFPISRPNLTFSTLTVSNMSPEDSSIYLCSVVRGEDGYTFGSGTRLTVV.

The chain uses TRBV5-1 and TRBJ2-3, with 11 positions matching TRBD2. CDR1 and CDR2 from the germline V gene are SGHRS and YFSETQ. The CDR3 consists of 16 residues. The junction had 10 bases not matched to a gene; V was cut back by 4 bases and J by 6 bases. Here the CDR3 DNA reads TGCGCCAGCAGCCTGACTAGCGGGACTCCCGGGGATACGCAGTATTTT. Amino acids: CASSLTSGTPGDTQYF.

The chain carries TRBV10-3 and TRBJ2-2; D remains unclear. With 2 bases removed from V and 7 bases from J, the gap between germline ends came to 8 bases. Germline V gene lookup returns CDR1 ENHRY and CDR2 SYGVKD. The CDR3 sequence is 13 residues long. For the CDR3, the DNA is TGTGCCATCAGTGAGGTACCGGGCGGGGAGCTGTTTTTT. Protein: CAISEVPGGELFF.

This rearrangement joins TRBV7-9 to TRBJ2-7; tentatively, D is TRBD1 (6 bases). Germline-derived CDR1 and CDR2 are SEHNR and FQNEAQ (reference sequence). The ends were cut back, 1 base at V and 5 bases at J, with 15 bases in the middle. The CDR3 sequence is 15 residues long. Here the CDR3 DNA reads TGTGCCAGCAGCTTAGGGTCGGCAGGGGACCACGAGCAGTACTTC. Its translation: CASSLGSAGDHEQYF.

V is TRBV6-1 and J is TRBJ1-4, with unresolved D. The CDR3 spans 14 residues. Per the germline V gene, CDR1 is MNHNS and CDR2 is SASEGT. V dropped 4 bases and J dropped 3 bases, with 9 bases sitting between them. Written as DNA, the CDR3 is TGTGCCAGCAGTGTGACAAAATCTAATGAAAAACTGTTTTTT. Translated, it gives CASSVTKSNEKLFF.

The rearrangement joins TRBV7-9 to TRBJ2-1; D remains ambiguous. Germline lookup yields CDR1 SEHNR and CDR2 FQNEAQ (reference sequence). Trimming left V 4 bases short and J 4 bases short, with 8 bases between. This CDR3 region has 13 residues. The CDR3 DNA follows: TGTGCCAGCAGCTCCATCTCTTACAATGAGCAGTTCTTC. Encoded protein: CASSSISYNEQFF.

The chain carries TRBV28 and TRBJ2-2; D gene uncertain. The V and J ends lost 6 bases and 7 bases respectively, with 6 bases between them. The CDR3 is made up of 11 amino acids. The germline gives CDR1 MDHEN, CDR2 SYDVKM. In nucleotides, the CDR3 is TGTGCCAGCAGACAGCACGGGGAGCTGTTTTTT. This encodes CASRQHGELFF. The whole variable domain, remainder taken from reference TRBV28 and TRBJ2-2, is DVKVTQSSRYLVKRTGEKVFLECVQDMDHENMFWYRQDPGLGLRLIYFSYDVKMKEKGDIPEGYSVSREKKERFSLILESASTNQTSMYLCASRQHGELFFGEGSRLTVL.

The chain joins TRBV2 to TRBJ1-5, with D tentatively TRBD1 (5 bases). The CDR3 has 14 residues. Germline V gives CDR1 SNHLY, CDR2 FYNNEI. The germline V and J ends were trimmed by 2 bases and 4 bases, with 9 bases remaining between them. The CDR3 DNA reads TGTGCCAGCAGTGAATGGTCAGGGAATCAGCCCCAGCATTTT. It yields the protein CASSEWSGNQPQHF.